Shown below are 13 T cell receptor beta chains from a single sample sequenced in a study of blood T cell repertoires in COVID-19. This table comes from immunoSEQ multiplex PCR, and its TCRdb copy is limited to in-frame clones, with some not included. The sample holds tens of thousands of clones; approximately 78% are singletons and the top ten take about 12%. Sequencing input: peripheral blood. The receptors shown here come from a human donor in a cohort sampled during active COVID-19.

This chain links TRBV27 with TRBJ2-1, with 9 nucleotides matching TRBD2. CDR1 is MNHEY and CDR2 is SMNVEV in the germline V gene (reference sequence). Trimming at V came to 5 bases and at J to 8 bases, leaving 16 bases not matched to a gene. The CDR3 consists of 17 residues. In nucleotides, the CDR3 is TGTGCCAGCAGTGCATACCCGCCGGGACTAGCAACCGATGAGCAGTTCTTC. Translating gives CASSAYPPGLATDEQFF.

The chain recombines TRBV3-1 (or the pseudogene TRBV3-2) with TRBJ2-2; D is possibly TRBD1 (5 bases). The CDR3 is made up of 19 amino acids. Trimming stripped 0 bases from V and 0 bases from J, with 17 bases between. The V gene's germline CDR1 is LGHDT and CDR2 YNNKEL (reference sequence). The CDR3 coding sequence is TGTGCCAGCAGCCAAGAAAACTCAGGGCTCCCTTCGAACACCGGGGAGCTGTTTTTT. It is translated as CASSQENSGLPSNTGELFF.

This clone was picked up a small number of times. The chain uses TRBV19 and TRBJ1-4; 12 nucleotides line up with TRBD1. The V segment lost 3 bases and the J segment 12 bases; nucleotides outside the gene matches: 11. The CDR3 extends over 16 amino acids. CDR1 and CDR2 from the germline V gene are LNHDA and SQIVND (reference sequence). The CDR3 nucleotides read TGTGCCAGTAGTATTACGGCGGGACAGGGGGCTTGGGAACTGTTTTTT. This codes for CASSITAGQGAWELFF.

This clone was seen only a few times. The chain is built from TRBV11-3 and TRBJ2-3, with 10 nucleotides matching TRBD1. Germline V CDR1 and CDR2: SGHNT, YENEEA. Trimming at V came to 5 bases and at J to 2 bases, leaving 4 bases not matched to a gene. The CDR3 has 15 amino acids. The CDR3 nucleotides read TGTGCCAGCAGCCCCCGACAGGGGGCCACAGATACGCAGTATTTT. The encoded protein is CASSPRQGATDTQYF.

The gene calls are TRBV3-1 (or the pseudogene TRBV3-2) and TRBJ1-5, with 7 bases lining up with TRBD1. J lost 7 bases, V lost 5 bases, and 8 bases had no gene match. Germline loops: CDR1 LGHDT, CDR2 YNNKEL (reference sequence). This CDR3 region has 14 residues. In DNA form, the CDR3 reads TGTGCCAGCAGCTCTCGACAGGGCGGACAGCCCCAGCATTTT. This gives the protein CASSSRQGGQPQHF.

The J gene is TRBJ1-5, the V gene TRBV6-5; the match to TRBD1 covers 8 bases. CDR3 length: 13 residues. The germline CDR1 and CDR2 sequences are MNHEY and SVGAGI. V lost 6 bases, J lost 10 bases, and 8 bases stayed unmatched. CDR3 in DNA: TGTGCCAGCAGAGACAGGGGTTGGGGTCCCCAGCATTTT. The encoded protein is CASRDRGWGPQHF.

V gene TRBV3-1 (or the pseudogene TRBV3-2) combines with J gene TRBJ1-3; 8 bases map to TRBD1. CDR1 and CDR2 from the germline V gene are LGHDT and YNNKEL (reference sequence). This CDR3 has 15 amino acids. The V gene end was trimmed by 3 bases and the J gene end by 8 bases; junction bases not matched to a gene: 9. The CDR3 DNA sequence: TGTGCCAGCAGCCAGAGTGCCGGGACAGGTTACACCATATATTTT. Its translation is CASSQSAGTGYTIYF.

This clone was observed a single time. This rearrangement joins TRBV18 to TRBJ1-2, with D hard to call. The CDR3 has 15 residues. Germline lookup yields CDR1 KGHSH and CDR2 LQKENI. V gave up 6 bases and J gave up 0 bases, with 14 bases separating them. CDR3 region: CASSLSPRANYGYTF. In DNA form, the CDR3 reads TGTGCCAGCTCGCTTTCCCCCCGGGCTAACTATGGCTACACCTTC.

This clone was counted many times. The chain combines TRBV18 with TRBJ1-4; 8 bases are shared with TRBD1. This CDR3 is 17 amino acids long. The germline gives CDR1 KGHSH, CDR2 LQKENI. V lost 5 bases and J lost 7; bases outside the gene matches: 15. CDR3 residues: CASSTGTGRLRGEKLFF. The CDR3 nucleotides are TGTGCCAGCTCAACCGGGACAGGACGACTGAGAGGTGAAAAACTGTTTTTT. Full variable domain (missing parts from reference TRBV18 and TRBJ1-4): NAGVMQNPRHLVRRRGQEARLRCSPMKGHSHVYWYRQLPEEGLKFMVYLQKENIIDESGMPKERFSAEFPKEGPSILRIQQVVRGDSAAYFCASSTGTGRLRGEKLFFGSGTQLSVL.

The J gene is TRBJ2-5, the V gene TRBV6-4; 8 nucleotides match TRBD2. V lost 10 bases and J lost 5; bases outside the gene matches: 9. The V gene's germline CDR1 is MRHNA and CDR2 SNTAGT. The CDR3 loop spans 13 amino acids. CDR3 in amino acids: CANPRGAGETQYF. CDR3 coding DNA: TGTGCCAACCCGCGGGGGGCGGGGGAGACCCAGTACTTC.

The genes are TRBV10-3 and TRBJ1-2; D is uncertain. This CDR3 region has 14 residues. The V gene's germline CDR1 is ENHRY and CDR2 SYGVKD. V lost 10 bases and J lost 0, with 15 bases in between. The CDR3 loop reads CASGEYTANYGYTF. In DNA form, the CDR3 reads TGTGCCAGCGGAGAATACACGGCTAACTATGGCTACACCTTC.

A single count supports this clone. The chain uses TRBV7-8 and TRBJ1-2, with TRBD1 matching over 7 bases. Germline trimming cut 10 bases from V and 3 bases from J; bases unmatched to any gene: 11. Germline V lookup: CDR1 SGHVS, CDR2 FQNEAQ. The CDR3 covers 14 residues. CDR3 loop: CATLPVGQDYGYTF. The CDR3, as DNA: TGTGCCACCCTCCCAGTCGGACAGGACTATGGCTACACCTTC.

The V gene is TRBV7-8, the J gene TRBJ1-1; D gene ambiguous. Germline V gene lookup returns CDR1 SGHVS and CDR2 FQNEAQ. This CDR3 has 14 residues. Trimming pared 2 bases from V and 5 bases from J, leaving 12 bases between. CDR3 sequence reads: CASSLPIGGTEAFF. CDR3 nucleotide sequence: TGTGCCAGCAGCTTACCGATCGGAGGGACTGAAGCTTTCTTT.